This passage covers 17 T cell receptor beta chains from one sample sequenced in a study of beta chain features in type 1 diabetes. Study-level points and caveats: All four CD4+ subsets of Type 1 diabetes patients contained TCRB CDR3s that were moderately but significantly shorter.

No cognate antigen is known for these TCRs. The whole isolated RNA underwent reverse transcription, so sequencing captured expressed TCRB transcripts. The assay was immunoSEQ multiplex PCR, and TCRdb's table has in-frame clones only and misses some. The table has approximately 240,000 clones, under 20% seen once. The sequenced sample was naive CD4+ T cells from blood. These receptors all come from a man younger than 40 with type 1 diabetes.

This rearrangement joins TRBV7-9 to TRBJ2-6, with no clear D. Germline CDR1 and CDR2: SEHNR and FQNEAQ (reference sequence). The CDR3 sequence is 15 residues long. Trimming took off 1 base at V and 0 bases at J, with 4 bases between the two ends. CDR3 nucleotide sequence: TGTGCCAGCAGCTTAGGAAACTCTGGGGCCAACGTCCTGACTTTC. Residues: CASSLGNSGANVLTF.

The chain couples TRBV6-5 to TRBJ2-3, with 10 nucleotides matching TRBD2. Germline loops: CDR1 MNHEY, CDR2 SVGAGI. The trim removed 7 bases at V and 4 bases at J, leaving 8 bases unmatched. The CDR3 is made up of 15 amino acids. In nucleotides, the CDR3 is TGTGCCAGCAACGGACTAGCGGCACCCTCAGATACGCAGTATTTT. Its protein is CASNGLAAPSDTQYF.

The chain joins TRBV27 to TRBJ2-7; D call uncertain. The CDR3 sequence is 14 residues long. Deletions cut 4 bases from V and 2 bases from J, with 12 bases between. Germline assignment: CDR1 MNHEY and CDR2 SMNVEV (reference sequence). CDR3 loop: CASSSPSRAYEQYF. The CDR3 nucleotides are TGTGCCAGCAGTTCGCCCAGCCGGGCCTACGAGCAGTACTTC.

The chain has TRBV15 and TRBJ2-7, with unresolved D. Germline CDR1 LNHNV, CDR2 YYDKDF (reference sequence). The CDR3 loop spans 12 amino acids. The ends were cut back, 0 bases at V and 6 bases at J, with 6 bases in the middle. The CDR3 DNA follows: TGTGCCACCAGCAGAGACCCGAGCGAGCAGTACTTC. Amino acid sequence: CATSRDPSEQYF.

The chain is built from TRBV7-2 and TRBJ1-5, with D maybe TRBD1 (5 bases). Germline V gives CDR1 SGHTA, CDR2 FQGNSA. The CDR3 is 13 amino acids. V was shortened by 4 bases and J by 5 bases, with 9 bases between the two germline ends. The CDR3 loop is CASSWDPYQPQHF. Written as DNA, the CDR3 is TGTGCCAGCAGCTGGGACCCTTATCAGCCCCAGCATTTT.

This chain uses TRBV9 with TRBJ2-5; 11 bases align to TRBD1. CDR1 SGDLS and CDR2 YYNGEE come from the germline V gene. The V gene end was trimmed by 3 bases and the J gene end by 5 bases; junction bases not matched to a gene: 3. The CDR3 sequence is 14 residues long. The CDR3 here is CASSARTGGETQYF. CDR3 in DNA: TGTGCCAGCAGCGCGAGGACAGGGGGCGAGACCCAGTACTTC.

The CDR3 sequence: CASSSRQDSYEQYF. The CDR3 DNA sequence: TGTGCCAGCAGTTCCCGACAGGACTCCTACGAGCAGTACTTC. The chain combines TRBV27 with TRBJ2-7, with D maybe TRBD1 (6 bases). CDR3 length: 14 residues. Germline V gene lookup returns CDR1 MNHEY and CDR2 SMNVEV (reference sequence). The V end lost 4 bases, the J end lost 0 bases, and 10 bases lay between the germline ends.

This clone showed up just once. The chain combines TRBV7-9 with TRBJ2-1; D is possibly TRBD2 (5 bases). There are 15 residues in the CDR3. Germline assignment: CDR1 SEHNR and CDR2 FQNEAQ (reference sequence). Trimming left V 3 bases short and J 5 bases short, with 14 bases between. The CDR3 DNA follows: TGTGCCAGCAGCTTTTGGGAGATCCCTAACAATGAGCAGTTCTTC. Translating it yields CASSFWEIPNNEQFF.

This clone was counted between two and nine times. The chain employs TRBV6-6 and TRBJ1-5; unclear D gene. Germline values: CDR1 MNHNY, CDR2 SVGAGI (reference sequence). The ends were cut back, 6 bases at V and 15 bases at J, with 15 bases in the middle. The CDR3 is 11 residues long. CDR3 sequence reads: CASREVKVWHF. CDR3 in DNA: TGTGCCAGCAGGGAGGTCAAAGTATGGCATTTT.

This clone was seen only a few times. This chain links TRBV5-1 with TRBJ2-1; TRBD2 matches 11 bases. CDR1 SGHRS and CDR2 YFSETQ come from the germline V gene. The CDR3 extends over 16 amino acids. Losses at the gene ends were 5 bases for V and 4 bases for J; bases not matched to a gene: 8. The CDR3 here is CASSRGGTSGYNEQFF. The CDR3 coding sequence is TGCGCCAGCAGTAGAGGCGGGACTAGCGGTTACAATGAGCAGTTCTTC.

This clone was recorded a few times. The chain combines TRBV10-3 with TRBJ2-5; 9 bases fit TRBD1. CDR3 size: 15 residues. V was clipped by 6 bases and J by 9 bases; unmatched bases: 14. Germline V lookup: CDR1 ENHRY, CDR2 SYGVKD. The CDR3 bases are TGTGCCATCAGCGCCTTCGGGACAGGGATATGGGCCCAGTACTTC. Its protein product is CAISAFGTGIWAQYF.

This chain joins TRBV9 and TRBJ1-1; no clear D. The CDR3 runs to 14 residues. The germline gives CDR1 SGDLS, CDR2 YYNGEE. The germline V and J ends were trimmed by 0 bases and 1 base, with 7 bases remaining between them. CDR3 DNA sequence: TGTGCCAGCAGCGTAGAGTACGGGAACACTGAAGCTTTCTTT. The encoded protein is CASSVEYGNTEAFF.

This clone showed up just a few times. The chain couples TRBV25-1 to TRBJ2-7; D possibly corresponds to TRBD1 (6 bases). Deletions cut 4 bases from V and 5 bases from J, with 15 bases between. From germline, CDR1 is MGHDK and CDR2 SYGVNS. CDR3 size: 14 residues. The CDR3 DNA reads TGTGCCAGCAGTGGTGACAGGTCCAGGAACGAGCAGTACTTC. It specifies CASSGDRSRNEQYF.

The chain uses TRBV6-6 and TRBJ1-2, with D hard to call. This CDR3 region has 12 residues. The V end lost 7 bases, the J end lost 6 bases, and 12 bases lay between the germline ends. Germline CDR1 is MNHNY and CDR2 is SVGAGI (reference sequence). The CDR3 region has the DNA TGTGCCAGCACTAGCGATTATGATGGCTACACCTTC. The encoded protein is CASTSDYDGYTF.

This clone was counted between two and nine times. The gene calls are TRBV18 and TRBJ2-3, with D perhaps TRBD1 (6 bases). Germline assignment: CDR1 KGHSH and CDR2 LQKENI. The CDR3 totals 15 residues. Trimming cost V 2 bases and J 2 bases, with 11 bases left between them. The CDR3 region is CASSPVAGDTDTQYF. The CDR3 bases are TGTGCCAGCTCACCAGTGGCAGGGGACACAGATACGCAGTATTTT.

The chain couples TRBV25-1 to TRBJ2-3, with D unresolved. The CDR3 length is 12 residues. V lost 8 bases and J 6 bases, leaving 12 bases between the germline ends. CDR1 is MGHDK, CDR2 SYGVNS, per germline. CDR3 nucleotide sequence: TGTGCCAGCGCAGTTCTTAGGGATACGCAGTATTTT. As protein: CASAVLRDTQYF.

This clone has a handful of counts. The CDR3 here is CASSHLTSENYGYTF. The CDR3 DNA follows: TGTGCCAGCAGCCATTTAACTTCTGAAAACTATGGCTACACCTTC. The chain employs TRBV4-2 and TRBJ1-2; D is unresolved. CDR1 is LGHNA, CDR2 YNFKEQ, per germline. The CDR3 totals 15 residues. V was clipped by 3 bases and J by 2 bases, with 13 bases between them.